Listed below are T cell receptor beta chains from one sample, sequenced in a study of HIV-infected patients and healthy controls. MiXCR, applied by TCRdb to the 5' RACE reads, yields one record per CDR3 protein. The repertoire consists of about 67,000 distinct CDR3 sequences, with 16% occurring once and the leading ten covering approximately 5%. Sequencing used CD4+ T cells from blood. These receptors all stem from a human donor in good health. Both conserved end residues are part of each CDR3. D genes are given only for firm matches. Size is omitted from some rows. Given values are once, few, many or a class for expanded clones.

J gene: TRBJ1-1; D gene: -; V gene: TRBV28; clone size: -; CDR3 DNA: TGTGCCAGCAGTTGGGGGAATAAAGCTTTCTTT; CDR3 protein: CASSWGNKAFF
J gene: TRBJ1-2; D gene: TRBD1; V gene: TRBV2; clone size: many; CDR3 DNA: TGTGCCAGCCGTGAGGTTTGGACAGGGACGTCCCACTTC; CDR3 protein: CASREVWTGTSHF
J gene: TRBJ1-1; D gene: -; V gene: TRBV6-6; clone size: many; CDR3 DNA: TGTGCCAGCAGGGCTCTTCGAGGGCTCGGTTACACTGAAGCTTTCTTT; CDR3 protein: CASRALRGLGYTEAFF
J gene: TRBJ2-1; D gene: -; V gene: TRBV12-3/TRBV12-4; clone size: few; CDR3 DNA: TGTGCCAGCAACCAAGGCGTAGCTGGATTCAATGAGCAGTTCTTC; CDR3 protein: CASNQGVAGFNEQFF
J gene: TRBJ2-7; D gene: TRBD1; V gene: TRBV6-2/TRBV6-3; clone size: many; CDR3 DNA: TGTGCCAGCAGTTACAAAGACAGGGCGGGCTACGAGCAGTACTTC; CDR3 protein: CASSYKDRAGYEQYF
J gene: TRBJ2-7; D gene: TRBD2; V gene: TRBV7-3; clone size: -; CDR3 DNA: TGTGCCAGCAGCTTCGGACCAACCGGGACTAGCACCTACGAGCAGTACTTC; CDR3 protein: CASSFGPTGTSTYEQYF
J gene: TRBJ2-5; D gene: TRBD1; V gene: TRBV9; clone size: many; CDR3 DNA: TGTGCCAGCAGCACGGGACAGGGGGCGCGCGAGACCCAGTACTTC; CDR3 protein: CASSTGQGARETQYF
J gene: TRBJ2-2; D gene: TRBD1; V gene: TRBV11-1; clone size: -; CDR3 DNA: TGTGCCAGCAGGCGACAGGGCTTGAACACCGGGGAGCTGTTTTTT; CDR3 protein: CASRRQGLNTGELFF
J gene: TRBJ1-1; D gene: -; V gene: TRBV6-1; clone size: few; CDR3 DNA: TGTGCCAGCCGACCCGATAGGGTGGGTGAAGCTTTCTTT; CDR3 protein: CASRPDRVGEAFF
J gene: TRBJ2-2; D gene: TRBD2; V gene: TRBV7-2; clone size: -; CDR3 DNA: TGTGCCAGCAGCTTAGCGCGGGACTATATGACCGGGGAGCTGTTTTTT; CDR3 protein: CASSLARDYMTGELFF
J gene: TRBJ1-2; D gene: -; V gene: TRBV7-9; clone size: -; CDR3 DNA: TGTGCCAGCAGCCCCAGCCGGGGGCGATTGAATGGCTACACCTTC; CDR3 protein: CASSPSRGRLNGYTF
J gene: TRBJ1-2; D gene: -; V gene: TRBV28; clone size: -; CDR3 DNA: TGTGCCAGCAGTTCCCTAAAGTTTTACACCTTC; CDR3 protein: CASSSLKFYTF
J gene: TRBJ2-1; D gene: TRBD2; V gene: TRBV20-1; clone size: -; CDR3 DNA: TGCAGTGCCCAGGGACTAGCGGCCCTCACCTACAATGAGCAGTTCTTC; CDR3 protein: CSAQGLAALTYNEQFF
J gene: TRBJ1-5; D gene: -; V gene: TRBV18; clone size: many; CDR3 DNA: TGTGCCAGCTCACCTGCGTTTTACGGGGAGCCCCAGCATTTT; CDR3 protein: CASSPAFYGEPQHF
J gene: TRBJ2-1; D gene: TRBD2; V gene: TRBV20-1; clone size: few; CDR3 DNA: TGCAGTGCTAGGAAGCGGGAGACTTACAATGAGCAGTTCTTC; CDR3 protein: CSARKRETYNEQFF
J gene: TRBJ2-3; D gene: TRBD1; V gene: TRBV18; clone size: -; CDR3 DNA: TGTGCCAGCTCATCGGGACAGGCCGGCACAGATACGCAGTATTTT; CDR3 protein: CASSSGQAGTDTQYF
J gene: TRBJ2-5; D gene: TRBD2; V gene: TRBV20-1; clone size: -; CDR3 DNA: TGCAGTGCTAGAGATTATATCAAGGGCGGGGGGGCGGAAGAGACCCAGTACTTC; CDR3 protein: CSARDYIKGGGAEETQYF
J gene: TRBJ1-5; D gene: -; V gene: TRBV6-6; clone size: few; CDR3 DNA: TGTGCCAGCAGTTACTCGCGTAGCAATCAGCCCCAGCATTTT; CDR3 protein: CASSYSRSNQPQHF
J gene: TRBJ1-6; D gene: -; V gene: TRBV12-3/TRBV12-4; clone size: few; CDR3 DNA: TGTGCCAGCAGGAGGGACGGCAGTAATTCACCCCTCCACTTT; CDR3 protein: CASRRDGSNSPLHF
J gene: TRBJ1-5; D gene: -; V gene: TRBV12-3/TRBV12-4; clone size: -; CDR3 DNA: TGTGCCAGCAGTTTGTCGAGAGGGGCCCGCGGGCAGCCCCAGCATTTT; CDR3 protein: CASSLSRGARGQPQHF
J gene: TRBJ1-2; D gene: -; V gene: TRBV2; clone size: many; CDR3 DNA: TGTGCCAGCACCCCCGACAGATTAGCTAACTATGGCTACACCTTC; CDR3 protein: CASTPDRLANYGYTF
J gene: TRBJ1-3; D gene: -; V gene: TRBV7-9; clone size: -; CDR3 DNA: TGTGCCAGCTACAAGGCTGGAAACACCATATATTTT; CDR3 protein: CASYKAGNTIYF
J gene: TRBJ1-4; D gene: -; V gene: TRBV18; clone size: -; CDR3 DNA: TGTGCCAGCTCACCACGGGGGAATGAAAAACTGTTTTTT; CDR3 protein: CASSPRGNEKLFF
J gene: TRBJ2-7; D gene: -; V gene: TRBV6-6; clone size: -; CDR3 DNA: TGTGCCAGCAGTAGCCCCTCCCGGAGCTCCTACGAGCAGTACTTC; CDR3 protein: CASSSPSRSSYEQYF
J gene: TRBJ2-1; D gene: TRBD2; V gene: TRBV18; clone size: -; CDR3 DNA: TGTGCCAGCTCACAAGGAATGACTAGCGGGAATGAGCAGTTCTTC; CDR3 protein: CASSQGMTSGNEQFF
J gene: TRBJ2-2; D gene: -; V gene: TRBV6-6; clone size: many; CDR3 DNA: TGTGCCAGCAGTTACAACGGGGCGTCCGGGGAGCTGTTTTTT; CDR3 protein: CASSYNGASGELFF
J gene: TRBJ1-4; D gene: TRBD1; V gene: TRBV19; clone size: few; CDR3 DNA: TGTGCCAGTAGTGTTAACAGGGGGCGAGGGGACGAAAAACTGTTTTTT; CDR3 protein: CASSVNRGRGDEKLFF
J gene: TRBJ2-3; D gene: -; V gene: TRBV7-9; clone size: -; CDR3 DNA: TGTGCCAGCAGCTTAGCGGCTAGTATGCCAGATACGCAGTATTTT; CDR3 protein: CASSLAASMPDTQYF